These 30 T cell receptor beta chains share one sample of origin, sequenced in a study of shared clonotypes between healthy human individuals. TCRdb's copy holds only in-frame clones and misses some; the assay was immunoSEQ multiplex PCR. The sample lists roughly 320,000 clones; around 86% were seen once. Sequenced material: memory CD8+ T cells sorted from blood. The subset is: CD45RO+ cells pooled with CCR7-negative TemRA cells. These receptors were collected from a man aged 18 to 30 in good health.

The V and J genes are TRBV28 and TRBJ2-7; 7 bases are a match to TRBD1. CDR1 MDHEN and CDR2 SYDVKM come from the germline V gene. Germline trimming cut 3 bases from V and 2 bases from J; bases unmatched to any gene: 7. This CDR3 has 15 amino acids. CDR3 DNA sequence: TGTGCCAGCAGTTTTGGGACAGTGGACACCTACGAGCAGTACTTC. Protein sequence: CASSFGTVDTYEQYF.

This sequence joins TRBV7-9 and TRBJ2-5; TRBD2 is a possible D gene (5 bases). The CDR3 runs to 15 residues. Trimming removed 5 bases at V and 4 bases at J, with 17 bases between. Germline assignment: CDR1 SEHNR and CDR2 FQNEAQ (reference sequence). The CDR3 region has the DNA TGTGCCAGCAGCCCTTGGGCCTTAAGCGGAGAGACCCAGTACTTC. This codes for CASSPWALSGETQYF.

This clone was counted between two and nine times. This sequence joins TRBV7-9 and TRBJ1-1; tentatively, D is TRBD1 (5 bases). This CDR3 is 12 amino acids long. With 5 bases removed from V and 8 bases from J, the gap between germline ends came to 12 bases. The germline gives CDR1 SEHNR, CDR2 FQNEAQ (reference sequence). DNA for the CDR3: TGTGCCAGCAGCGGCAGGGAGCCGGAAGCTTTCTTT. Translation gives CASSGREPEAFF.

The CDR3 bases are TGTGCCAGCAGCTTAGATCTCCTAGCGGGAGGCTACGAGCAGTACTTC. This sequence encodes CASSLDLLAGGYEQYF. The rearrangement uses TRBV11-2 and TRBJ2-7, with 11 bases aligning to TRBD2. CDR3 length: 16 amino acids. V gave up 0 bases and J gave up 3 bases; unmatched junction bases: 4. Germline CDR1 is SGHAT and CDR2 is FQNNGV.

The rearrangement links TRBV4-1 to TRBJ1-5; TRBD1 is a possible D gene (6 bases). V gave up 0 bases and J gave up 6 bases, with 15 bases separating them. From germline, CDR1 is MGHRA and CDR2 YSYEKL. CDR3 length: 16 amino acids. DNA of the CDR3: TGCGCCAGCAGCCAAGATCCCCCCAGGGGCGGTCAGCCCCAGCATTTT. Its protein is CASSQDPPRGGQPQHF.

V and J are TRBV30 and TRBJ2-1; D is ambiguous. The CDR3 spans 11 residues. Trimming left V 2 bases short and J 6 bases short, with 5 bases between. Per germline, CDR1 GTSNPN and CDR2 SVGIG (reference sequence). The CDR3 DNA reads TGTGCCTGGAGTTGGCGCAATGAGCAGTTCTTC. Its translation: CAWSWRNEQFF.

CDR3 sequence (DNA): TGTGCCAGTACTGATAGCGGGAGCTCCTACGAGCAGTACTTC. Translation gives CASTDSGSSYEQYF. The chain joins TRBV18 to TRBJ2-7; 9 bases map to TRBD2. CDR3 size: 14 residues. V trimming: 9 bases; J trimming: 0 bases; junction bases outside the gene matches: 6. CDR1 KGHSH and CDR2 LQKENI come from the germline V gene.

The chain is built from TRBV15 and TRBJ1-3; D is perhaps TRBD1 (6 bases). The V gene lost 5 bases and the J gene lost 0 bases, with 11 bases spanning the gap. Looked up from germline, CDR1 is LNHNV and CDR2 is YYDKDF (reference sequence). The length of the CDR3 is 15 residues. CDR3 DNA sequence: TGTGCCACCAGCGCAGGGGTGACCTCTGGAAACACCATATATTTT. This translates into CATSAGVTSGNTIYF.

The chain has TRBV27 and TRBJ2-1; TRBD2 might be the D (5 bases). Trimming stripped 6 bases from V and 3 bases from J, with 9 bases between. Looked up from germline, CDR1 is MNHEY and CDR2 is SMNVEV (reference sequence). This CDR3 contains 13 residues. DNA of the CDR3: TGTGCCAGCAGAAACGGGGACTACAATGAGCAGTTCTTC. Its protein product is CASRNGDYNEQFF.

The chain carries TRBV18 and TRBJ2-7; D gene unclear. This CDR3 has 11 amino acids. Trimming pared 6 bases from V and 3 bases from J, leaving 6 bases between. CDR1 and CDR2 (germline): KGHSH, LQKENI. This CDR3 is CASSSSYEQYF. CDR3 nucleotide sequence: TGTGCCAGCTCTTCTAGCTACGAGCAGTACTTC. The whole variable domain, filled in from reference TRBV18 and TRBJ2-7, reads NAGVMQNPRHLVRRRGQEARLRCSPMKGHSHVYWYRQLPEEGLKFMVYLQKENIIDESGMPKERFSAEFPKEGPSILRIQQVVRGDSAAYFCASSSSYEQYFGPGTRLTVT.

The J gene is TRBJ1-2, the V gene TRBV19; no reliable D call. This CDR3 contains 14 residues. V gave up 1 base and J gave up 4 bases, with 10 bases separating them. Germline CDR1 reads LNHDA; CDR2 reads SQIVND (reference sequence). CDR3 DNA sequence: TGTGCCAGTAGTATAGGTGCGCTTGGCTATGGCTACACCTTC. Its protein is CASSIGALGYGYTF.

This clone was found once. This chain joins TRBV7-2 and TRBJ2-7; 8 nucleotides line up with TRBD1. J lost 2 bases, V lost 5 bases, and 5 bases had no gene match. Germline V gene data show CDR1 as SGHTA and CDR2 as FQGNSA. The CDR3 covers 14 residues. The CDR3 loop is CASSPRTGPYEQYF. Here the CDR3 DNA reads TGTGCCAGCAGCCCCCGGACAGGGCCCTACGAGCAGTACTTC.

The rearrangement joins TRBV27 to TRBJ1-6; 8 nucleotides line up with TRBD1. Trimming took 3 bases from V and 9 from J; bases not matched to a gene: 4. This CDR3 comprises 14 residues. The germline V gene encodes CDR1 MNHEY and CDR2 SMNVEV (reference sequence). The CDR3 sequence is CASSFQGALSPLHF. The CDR3 DNA sequence: TGTGCCAGCAGTTTCCAGGGGGCTCTTTCACCCCTCCACTTT.

The chain is built from TRBV5-1 and TRBJ1-1; a possible D gene is TRBD1 (6 bases). This CDR3 spans 18 amino acids. The germline V gene encodes CDR1 SGHRS and CDR2 YFSETQ. V lost 4 bases to trimming and J lost 1 base, with 23 bases between them. The CDR3 region has the DNA TGCGCCAGCAGCCATATCAGGGGAGGGCATGGCGGGAACACTGAAGCTTTCTTT. Translation: CASSHIRGGHGGNTEAFF.

The rearrangement links TRBV7-6 to TRBJ2-7, with unresolved D. V shed 4 bases and J shed 7 bases, with 11 bases lying between them. There are 12 residues in the CDR3. From germline, CDR1 is SGHVS and CDR2 FNYEAQ. CDR3 protein: CASSSGLGEQYF. CDR3 sequence (DNA): TGTGCCAGCAGCTCCGGCCTAGGGGAGCAGTACTTC. The variable domain in full, completed from reference TRBV7-6 and TRBJ2-7, reads GAGVSQSPRYKVTKRGQDVALRCDPISGHVSLYWYRQALGQGPEFLTYFNYEAQQDKSGLPNDRFSAERPEGSISTLTIQRTEQRDSAMYRCASSSGLGEQYFGPGTRLTVT.

The CDR3, as DNA: TGTGCCAGCAGCGCCGGGCCCCCGCCAGGAGACTATGGCTACACCTTC. Translation gives CASSAGPPPGDYGYTF. The rearrangement uses TRBV9 and TRBJ1-2; D gene ambiguous. The CDR3 is made up of 16 amino acids. The germline CDR1 and CDR2 sequences are SGDLS and YYNGEE. The ends were cut back, 3 bases at V and 3 bases at J, with 18 bases in the middle. Based on the CDR3 plus reference TRBV9 and TRBJ1-2, the full variable domain is DSGVTQTPKHLITATGQRVTLRCSPRSGDLSVYWYQQSLDQGLQFLIQYYNGEERAKGNILERFSAQQFPDLHSELNLSSLELGDSALYFCASSAGPPPGDYGYTFGSGTRLTVV.

This clone was seen just once. The chain combines TRBV5-4 with TRBJ2-7; 8 bases line up with TRBD1. Germline trimming cut 2 bases from V and 6 bases from J; bases unmatched to any gene: 16. CDR3 length: 17 amino acids. Germline CDR1 reads SGHNT; CDR2 reads YYREEE (reference sequence). DNA for the CDR3: TGTGCCAGCAGCTTCGGGACAGGTCATTCTTTTATAGGCGAGCAGTACTTC. Protein sequence: CASSFGTGHSFIGEQYF.

J is TRBJ2-7 and V is TRBV5-1, with D possibly being TRBD1 or TRBD2 (6 bases each). The V gene's germline CDR1 is SGHRS and CDR2 YFSETQ. The CDR3 has 16 amino acids. The V end was cut by 5 bases, the J end by 3 bases, with 21 bases between. The CDR3 region has the DNA TGCGCCAGCAGTTCGGTACTAGGGGGGCCTCACTACGAGCAGTACTTC. Encoded protein: CASSSVLGGPHYEQYF.

V and J are TRBV7-9 and TRBJ2-1; no definite D call. Deletions cut 5 bases from V and 0 bases from J, with 14 bases between. Germline V lookup: CDR1 SEHNR, CDR2 FQNEAQ (reference sequence). The CDR3 length is 16 residues. The CDR3 reads CASSHGLGPSYNEQFF. The CDR3 DNA reads as TGTGCCAGCAGCCATGGCCTAGGTCCCTCCTACAATGAGCAGTTCTTC.

The chain is built from TRBV6-5 and TRBJ2-5; D unresolved. V gave up 2 bases and J gave up 5 bases, with 12 bases separating them. The CDR3 is 14 amino acids. Looked up from germline, CDR1 is MNHEY and CDR2 is SVGAGI. CDR3 sequence: CASSYSPRMETQYF. DNA for the CDR3: TGTGCCAGCAGTTACAGTCCAAGGATGGAGACCCAGTACTTC.

V and J are TRBV5-6 and TRBJ2-3, with TRBD2 identical over 9 bases. The ends lost 5 bases at V and 6 bases at J; junction bases unmatched: 10. The CDR3 runs to 15 residues. From germline, CDR1 is SGHDT and CDR2 YYEEEE. CDR3 amino acids: CASRKGLADMDTQYF. The DNA for the CDR3 is TGTGCCAGCAGGAAGGGACTAGCCGACATGGATACGCAGTATTTT.

The chain has TRBV28 and TRBJ1-1; the D gene is possibly TRBD1 (5 bases). Trimming pared 6 bases from V and 7 bases from J, leaving 12 bases between. This CDR3 region has 12 residues. Germline lookup yields CDR1 MDHEN and CDR2 SYDVKM. CDR3 in DNA: TGTGCCAGCAGCCCCGGGACGCTTGAAGCTTTCTTT. This gives the protein CASSPGTLEAFF.

V gene TRBV7-9 combines with J gene TRBJ1-2; TRBD1 might be the D (6 bases). Trimming took off 8 bases at V and 5 bases at J, with 21 bases between the two ends. The CDR3 spans 15 residues. Germline V gene sequence: CDR1 SEHNR, CDR2 FQNEAQ (reference sequence). The CDR3 region is CASGMSLGTGYGYTF. The DNA of the CDR3 is TGTGCCAGCGGTATGAGCCTAGGAACAGGGTATGGCTACACCTTC.

The rearrangement joins TRBV30 to TRBJ2-7; 15 bases map to TRBD2. After removal of 1 base from V and 0 bases from J, the junction contained 7 bases not matched to a gene. This CDR3 spans 18 amino acids. Germline V gene data show CDR1 as GTSNPN and CDR2 as SVGIG (reference sequence). The CDR3 bases are TGTGCCTGGAGTGCGGGACTAGCGGGAGGTCCAAGCTCCTACGAGCAGTACTTC. Translating gives CAWSAGLAGGPSSYEQYF.

The chain links TRBV27 to TRBJ2-7, with TRBD2 as a possible D gene (5 bases). The length of the CDR3 is 13 residues. The V end was cut by 1 base, the J end by 2 bases, with 6 bases between. Germline V gene data show CDR1 as MNHEY and CDR2 as SMNVEV (reference sequence). CDR3 loop: CASSLYGAYEQYF. In nucleotides, the CDR3 is TGTGCCAGCAGTTTATACGGGGCCTACGAGCAGTACTTC.

The chain is built from TRBV9 and TRBJ2-7; D might be TRBD2 (6 bases). In germline, CDR1 is SGDLS, CDR2 YYNGEE. V lost 3 bases and J 2 bases, leaving 9 bases between the germline ends. The CDR3 is 13 amino acids. The DNA for the CDR3 is TGTGCCAGCAGCGAGGGACTTGCCTACGAGCAGTACTTC. Its translation is CASSEGLAYEQYF.

This clone has ten or more counts. The rearrangement joins TRBV6-5 to TRBJ2-7; D not certain. The CDR3 sequence is 14 residues long. The V end lost 6 bases, the J end lost 0 bases, and 12 bases lay between the germline ends. Germline CDR1 and CDR2: MNHEY and SVGAGI. CDR3 region: CASRNDGYSYEQYF. The DNA for the CDR3 is TGTGCCAGCAGAAACGACGGATACTCCTACGAGCAGTACTTC.

The J gene is TRBJ2-5, the V gene TRBV5-3; 10 positions agree with TRBD1. TRBV5-3 is an ORF; its function is uncertain. V dropped 5 bases and J dropped 2; count of bases not matched to a gene: 15. The CDR3 is 18 amino acids. The CDR3 sequence is CARRGSGQGRSDQETQYF. The CDR3, as DNA: TGTGCCAGAAGGGGGTCGGGACAGGGGCGTAGTGATCAAGAGACCCAGTACTTC.

The chain is built from TRBV2 and TRBJ2-7, with TRBD1 matching 9 bases. The V and J ends lost 7 bases and 2 bases, in that order; junction bases with no gene match: 6. This CDR3 region has 14 residues. Germline V lookup: CDR1 SNHLY, CDR2 FYNNEI. CDR3 sequence reads: CASNVRDRAYEQYF. The CDR3 DNA sequence: TGTGCCAGCAATGTCCGGGACAGGGCCTACGAGCAGTACTTC.

The genes are TRBV4-1 and TRBJ2-7; 9 nucleotides agree with TRBD2. The ends lost 2 bases at V and 6 bases at J; junction bases unmatched: 8. This CDR3 is 15 amino acids long. CDR1 is MGHRA and CDR2 is YSYEKL in the germline V gene. This CDR3 is CASSQTGTSFSEQYF. The CDR3, as DNA: TGCGCCAGCAGCCAAACCGGGACTAGCTTCTCCGAGCAGTACTTC.